A single sample gave rise to the 27 T cell receptor beta chains below, sequenced in a study of blood T cell repertoires in COVID-19 (dated by TCRdb to 2018 to 2020). Libraries were made using the immunoSEQ multiplex PCR assay. TCRdb took this table from immuneACCESS and kept in-frame rearrangements with V and J called. Such tables lack part of the clones; where checked against another copy, unresolved V genes explain under half of the gap, and the rest is unexplained. For this sample there are about 320,000 clones; around 89% appear just once. The ten most abundant clones make up roughly 6.5% of the sample. The specimen was peripheral blood. The receptors stem from a man aged 18 to 35 who had recovered from COVID-19.

The gene calls are TRBV7-2 and TRBJ1-4, with a possible D match to TRBD1 (6 bases). Per germline, CDR1 SGHTA and CDR2 FQGNSA. This CDR3 region has 19 residues. The V end lost 2 bases, the J end lost 0 bases, and 19 bases lay between the germline ends. CDR3: CASSLYGGALLSTNEKLFF. CDR3 in DNA: TGTGCCAGCAGCTTATATGGGGGGGCCTTACTTTCAACTAATGAAAAACTGTTTTTT.

V is TRBV4-1 and J is TRBJ1-3, with 11 bases lining up with TRBD1. The CDR3 loop spans 15 amino acids. The germline gives CDR1 MGHRA, CDR2 YSYEKL. The ends lost 2 bases at V and 6 bases at J; junction bases unmatched: 3. As DNA, the CDR3 is TGCGCCAGCAGCCAACTAGGACAGGGGGCAAACACCATATATTTT. Translation: CASSQLGQGANTIYF.

This chain connects TRBV7-2 to TRBJ1-1, with 7 bases matching TRBD1. V shed 5 bases and J 5 bases; nucleotides not matched to a gene: 11. The CDR3 extends over 15 amino acids. The germline V gene has CDR1 SGHTA and CDR2 FQGNSA. The CDR3 DNA is TGTGCCAGCAGCCTTAAGGGGGCTATGAGGACTGAAGCTTTCTTT. Translation: CASSLKGAMRTEAFF.

V is TRBV18 and J is TRBJ1-2, with TRBD1 matching over 10 bases. The CDR3 extends over 13 amino acids. The junction had 3 bases not matched to a gene; V was cut back by 2 bases and J by 9 bases. The germline V gene encodes CDR1 KGHSH and CDR2 LQKENI. The CDR3 nucleotides are TGTGCCAGCTCACCAGGGACAGGGGAACGCTACACCTTC. Protein product: CASSPGTGERYTF.

CDR3 sequence reads: CASSPRLAGYNEQFF. Written as DNA, the CDR3 is TGTGCCAGCAGCCCCAGACTAGCGGGTTACAATGAGCAGTTCTTC. The chain employs TRBV7-9 and TRBJ2-1; 10 bases match TRBD2. Trimming cost V 5 bases and J 4 bases; bases outside gene matches: 5. This CDR3 contains 15 residues. Germline V gives CDR1 SEHNR, CDR2 FQNEAQ (reference sequence).

The V call is TRBV19, the J call TRBJ2-3; a possible D gene is TRBD2 (6 bases). Between the trimmed V and J ends, which lost 5 bases and 1 base, there was a span of 16 bases. This CDR3 spans 16 amino acids. Per germline, CDR1 LNHDA and CDR2 SQIVND (reference sequence). The DNA of the CDR3 is TGTGCCAGTAGTGGGCTGACTAGGTCGGGCACAGATACGCAGTATTTT. Protein: CASSGLTRSGTDTQYF.

This chain connects TRBV15 to TRBJ1-2, with D possibly matching TRBD1 (5 bases). This CDR3 has 15 residues. From germline, CDR1 is LNHNV and CDR2 YYDKDF (reference sequence). V was clipped by 3 bases and J by 3 bases, with 14 bases between them. CDR3 nucleotide sequence: TGTGCCACCAGCAGCGCTCGACCGGGGGACTATGGCTACACCTTC. Translated: CATSSARPGDYGYTF.

This chain connects TRBV2 to TRBJ2-2; D might be TRBD1 (5 bases). The CDR3 totals 15 residues. V gave up 4 bases and J gave up 4 bases, with 13 bases separating them. Germline CDR1 reads SNHLY; CDR2 reads FYNNEI. This chain's CDR3 is CASSGPGAPTGELFF. CDR3 coding DNA: TGTGCCAGCAGTGGCCCTGGGGCCCCCACCGGGGAGCTGTTTTTT.

The CDR3 here is CASSGQGAGTEAFF. Written as DNA, the CDR3 is TGTGCCAGCTCCGGACAGGGGGCCGGCACTGAAGCTTTCTTT. This chain joins TRBV6-5 and TRBJ1-1; 11 positions match TRBD1. CDR1 and CDR2 from the germline V gene are MNHEY and SVGAGI. This CDR3 contains 14 residues. J was trimmed by 4 bases and V by 8 bases; bases with no gene match: 6.

This chain joins TRBV6-5 and TRBJ1-2; D may be TRBD1 (6 bases). Germline V gives CDR1 MNHEY, CDR2 SVGAGI. V was pared by 5 bases and J by 2 bases, with 9 bases between. CDR3 size: 13 residues. CDR3 bases: TGTGCCAGCAGTCCAGGACAGAACTATGGCTACACCTTC. It encodes CASSPGQNYGYTF.

The chain employs TRBV2 and TRBJ1-6; TRBD1 might be the D (5 bases). This CDR3 is 16 amino acids long. The germline CDR1 and CDR2 sequences are SNHLY and FYNNEI. Deletions cut 7 bases from V and 7 bases from J, with 20 bases between. The CDR3 loop is CASTLISGGSNSPLHF. The CDR3 DNA follows: TGTGCCAGCACTCTAATCTCGGGGGGTAGCAATTCACCCCTCCACTTT.

The chain has TRBV7-2 and TRBJ1-4; the match to TRBD1 covers 7 bases. J lost 8 bases, V lost 5 bases, and 8 bases had no gene match. The CDR3 extends over 14 amino acids. CDR1 and CDR2 from the germline V gene are SGHTA and FQGNSA. In nucleotides, the CDR3 is TGTGCCAGCAGCGAAGACAGGGAGGTCGAAAAACTGTTTTTT. Amino acid sequence: CASSEDREVEKLFF.

This rearrangement joins TRBV9 to TRBJ2-2, with D perhaps TRBD2 (6 bases). Trimming shortened V by 2 bases and J by 8 bases, and 13 bases separated the two germline ends. Per the germline V gene, CDR1 is SGDLS and CDR2 is YYNGEE. The CDR3 has 14 residues. The CDR3 sequence is CASSVDGGGGELFF. The CDR3 DNA is TGTGCCAGCAGCGTTGACGGGGGTGGTGGGGAGCTGTTTTTT.

This chain links TRBV3-1 (or the pseudogene TRBV3-2) with TRBJ2-3; D not resolved. Trimming left V 3 bases short and J 2 bases short, with 9 bases between. The germline CDR1 and CDR2 sequences are LGHDT and YNNKEL (reference sequence). This CDR3 has 14 residues. Written as DNA, the CDR3 is TGTGCCAGCAGCCATGTCTTGTTCACAGATACGCAGTATTTT. Its translation is CASSHVLFTDTQYF.

The J gene is TRBJ1-2, the V gene TRBV7-9; D gene unclear. Trimming pared 0 bases from V and 0 bases from J, leaving 14 bases between. Germline CDR1 reads SEHNR; CDR2 reads FQNEAQ (reference sequence). This CDR3 comprises 17 residues. The chain's CDR3 is CASSLARGNGANYGYTF. CDR3 sequence (DNA): TGTGCCAGCAGCTTAGCGCGGGGTAATGGGGCTAACTATGGCTACACCTTC.

As concerns this clone: Other DNA variants within this sample encode the same CDR3. V and J are TRBV19 and TRBJ2-7; 7 bases line up with TRBD2. Trimming cost V 1 base and J 5 bases; bases outside gene matches: 2. Germline values: CDR1 LNHDA, CDR2 SQIVND (reference sequence). This CDR3 is built from 13 residues. Here the CDR3 reads CASSIGLADEQYF. DNA for the CDR3: TGTGCCAGTAGTATAGGACTAGCCGACGAGCAGTACTTC.

The chain joins TRBV4-2 to TRBJ1-2, with TRBD1 as a possible D gene (5 bases). The germline V gene has CDR1 LGHNA and CDR2 YNFKEQ. The V and J ends lost 4 bases and 2 bases respectively, with 17 bases between them. CDR3 length: 16 residues. The CDR3 DNA reads as TGTGCCAGCAGCCGGGGGGAAGCACCCTTCAACTATGGCTACACCTTC. This codes for CASSRGEAPFNYGYTF.

To note about this clone: The same CDR3 arises from other DNA sequences in this sample as well. The chain employs TRBV2 and TRBJ2-1; TRBD2 matches at 10 bases. CDR3 length: 15 amino acids. Trimming at V came to 5 bases and at J to 4 bases, leaving 5 bases not matched to a gene. Germline V gene lookup returns CDR1 SNHLY and CDR2 FYNNEI. The CDR3 DNA reads TGTGCCAGCAGTCGGACTAGCGGAACATACAATGAGCAGTTCTTC. Residues: CASSRTSGTYNEQFF.

V and J are TRBV9 and TRBJ2-3; a possible D gene is TRBD2 (5 bases). The CDR3 is 15 residues long. The ends were cut back, 0 bases at V and 5 bases at J, with 13 bases in the middle. Germline V gene lookup returns CDR1 SGDLS and CDR2 YYNGEE. This chain's CDR3 is CASSVGGSAGDTQYF. In DNA, the CDR3 is TGTGCCAGCAGCGTAGGAGGTAGCGCTGGAGATACGCAGTATTTT.

This rearrangement joins TRBV19 to TRBJ2-1, with TRBD1 as a possible D gene (5 bases). V was pared by 1 base and J by 9 bases, with 10 bases between. The CDR3 runs to 13 residues. CDR1 and CDR2 from the germline V gene are LNHDA and SQIVND (reference sequence). The DNA for the CDR3 is TGTGCCAGTAGTATAGGAGCAGGGCGTGAGCAGTTCTTC. This gives the protein CASSIGAGREQFF.

The chain has TRBV2 and TRBJ2-5; 8 bases are shared with TRBD2. CDR1 and CDR2 from the germline V gene are SNHLY and FYNNEI. The CDR3 has 15 residues. The J segment lost 4 bases and the V segment lost 4 bases, leaving 8 bases of the junction unmatched. For the CDR3, the DNA is TGTGCCAGCAGTGCGAGACGGGGGGGCGGAGAGACCCAGTACTTC. Protein: CASSARRGGGETQYF.

The gene calls are TRBV4-1 and TRBJ1-3; D remains ambiguous. The CDR3 runs to 16 residues. Deletions cut 0 bases from V and 0 bases from J, with 9 bases between. CDR1 and CDR2 from the germline V gene are MGHRA and YSYEKL. The CDR3 loop reads CASSQDSAFSGNTIYF. The CDR3 DNA reads as TGCGCCAGCAGCCAAGATTCTGCGTTCTCTGGAAACACCATATATTTT.

V usage is TRBV6-5 and J usage is TRBJ2-3; possible D gene TRBD2, 6 bases. V lost 6 bases to trimming and J lost 0 bases, with 7 bases between them. The CDR3 length is 13 residues. From germline, CDR1 is MNHEY and CDR2 SVGAGI. CDR3 sequence reads: CASRRGSTDTQYF. In DNA form, the CDR3 reads TGTGCCAGCAGACGGGGGAGCACAGATACGCAGTATTTT.

The genes are TRBV29-1 and TRBJ2-7, with D perhaps TRBD1 (6 bases). The germline V gene has CDR1 SQVTM and CDR2 ANQGSEA. V lost 1 base to trimming and J lost 4 bases, with 29 bases between them. CDR3 length: 19 residues. The CDR3 coding sequence is TGCAGCGTTGAAGGAGGGCCCGGTGGTGGGACACCTTCCGAGTACGAGCAGTACTTC. Translation: CSVEGGPGGGTPSEYEQYF.

V is TRBV10-3 and J is TRBJ1-2, with 8 bases aligning to TRBD1. With V trimmed by 3 bases and J by 0 bases, 12 bases remained unmatched. The CDR3 runs 18 residues. CDR1 is ENHRY, CDR2 SYGVKD, per germline. The CDR3: CAISDLMTGAKSNYGYTF. CDR3 nucleotide sequence: TGTGCCATCAGTGATTTGATGACAGGGGCCAAATCTAACTATGGCTACACCTTC.

This clone was counted once. The gene calls are TRBV19 and TRBJ2-3; 10 bases are shared with TRBD1. Losses at the gene ends were 1 base for V and 2 bases for J; bases not matched to a gene: 6. Germline V CDR1 and CDR2: LNHDA, SQIVND (reference sequence). The CDR3 has 17 residues. CDR3 region: CASSIGDRGMFTDTQYF. As DNA, the CDR3 is TGTGCCAGTAGTATAGGGGACAGGGGTATGTTCACAGATACGCAGTATTTT.

The V and J genes are TRBV5-1 and TRBJ2-3; a possible D gene is TRBD1 (6 bases). Germline V lookup: CDR1 SGHRS, CDR2 YFSETQ. V lost 4 bases, J lost 3 bases, and 15 bases lay in between. This CDR3 is built from 15 residues. CDR3 DNA: TGCGCCAGCAGCCCCCAGGGGCAGAGGACAGATACGCAGTATTTT. Protein product: CASSPQGQRTDTQYF.